This T cell receptor (beta chain) is drawn from a study of blood T cells in healthy people across ages. This clonotype appeared a few times. V was clipped by 6 bases and J by 9 bases, with 24 bases between them. CDR3 length equals 15 residues. Germline assignment: CDR1 MDHEN and CDR2 SYDVKM. The sample providers were healthy Caucasian people from Russia, aged about 6 to 90. For the second PCR, which ran for 7 to 11 cycles, a sample-barcoded 5' primer and a J-beta primer mix were used. TCRdb reprocessed the 5' RACE reads with MiXCR, giving one entry per CDR3 protein. The sample has some 550,000 distinct CDR3 sequences; 47% are singletons.

Specimen: blood. This receptor was identified in an older man in good health. J is TRBJ2-7 and V is TRBV28; no firm D call. The CDR3 is CASSPKPPVPAGQYF. The CDR3 DNA is TGTGCCAGCAGCCCAAAGCCCCCAGTTCCCGCAGGGCAGTACTTC.